This T cell receptor (beta chain) was identified during a study of T-cell reconstitution after alpha-beta-depleted transplantation in children. The germline V gene encodes CDR1 SNHLY and CDR2 FYNNEI. Trimming stripped 6 bases from V and 6 bases from J, with 21 bases between. The CDR3 sequence is 16 residues long. As regards this clonotype: What it binds is unknown.

Study conclusions and caveats: Reportedly, alpha-beta T cells present about two months post-transplant originated from several hundred expanded clones of graft origin. Once a year had passed after transplant, T-cell counts and diversity came mostly from newly produced T cells.

It was with unique molecular identifiers that the TCRbeta library was prepared. In TCRdb, the PCR reads were re-called with MiXCR into one record per CDR3 protein. In the table there are 500,000 to 750,000 distinct CDR3 sequences, 25% to 30% of which are singletons. The sequence was obtained from a boy under two years old with Wiskott-Aldrich syndrome, due to receive a stem cell transplant. The chain is built from TRBV2 and TRBJ2-1; possibly TRBD1 or TRBD2 for D (6 bases each). Source: PBMCs, taken before TCRalphabeta/CD19-depleted stem cell transplant. The CDR3 protein is CASRGAPSEKSNEQFF. The CDR3 DNA follows: TGTGCCAGCAGGGGGGCCCCTAGCGAGAAATCCAATGAGCAGTTCTTC.